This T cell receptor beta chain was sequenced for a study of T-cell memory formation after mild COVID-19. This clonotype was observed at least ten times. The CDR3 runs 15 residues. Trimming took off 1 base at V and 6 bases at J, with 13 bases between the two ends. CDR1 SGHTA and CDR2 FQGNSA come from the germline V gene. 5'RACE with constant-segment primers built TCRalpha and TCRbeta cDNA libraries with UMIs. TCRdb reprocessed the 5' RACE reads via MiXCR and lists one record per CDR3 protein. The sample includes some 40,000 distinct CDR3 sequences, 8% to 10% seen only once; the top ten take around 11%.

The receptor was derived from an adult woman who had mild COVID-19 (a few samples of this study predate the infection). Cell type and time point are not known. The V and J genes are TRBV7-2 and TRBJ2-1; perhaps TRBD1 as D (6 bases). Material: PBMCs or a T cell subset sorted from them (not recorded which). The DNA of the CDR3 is TGTGCCAGCAGCTTAGAGGCGGACAGCCTCAATGAGCAGTTCTTC. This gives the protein CASSLEADSLNEQFF. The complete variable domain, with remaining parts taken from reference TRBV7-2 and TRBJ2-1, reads GAGVSQSPSNKVTEKGKDVELRCDPISGHTALYWYRQSLGQGLEFLIYFQGNSAPDKSGLPSDRFSAERTGGSVSTLTIQRTQQEDSAVYLCASSLEADSLNEQFFGPGTRLTVL.